This TCR beta chain appears in the sequencing data of a study of early T cells in non-severe SARS-CoV-2 infection. For the study at large: Sequencing of bulk RNA from unsorted whole blood was done, without chain pairing. Findings of the study overall: VDJdb-based annotation leaned toward anti-spike CD8 responses and missed private and CD4 specificities.

As regards this clonotype: Antigen unknown.

The protocol attached unique molecular identifiers to individual cDNA molecules. In TCRdb, the 5' RACE reads were re-called with MiXCR into one record per CDR3 protein. The sample has over 50,000 distinct CDR3 sequences; roughly a tenth are singletons. The sequencing sample was made of whole blood. This sequence was found in an adult who was a healthcare worker with PCR-confirmed SARS-CoV-2 infection or an uninfected control (not recorded which).

The CDR3 here is CASSQGLAGGRYTDTQYF. DNA for the CDR3: TGTGCCAGCAGCCAAGGGCTAGCGGGGGGGCGGTACACAGATACGCAGTATTTT. The rearrangement joins TRBV4-2 to TRBJ2-3; 12 bases agree with TRBD2. Germline lookup yields CDR1 LGHNA and CDR2 YNFKEQ. Germline trimming cut 1 base from V and 2 bases from J; bases unmatched to any gene: 7. The CDR3 spans 18 residues.